The clone carrying this TCR beta chain was recorded a few times. The data stem from a study of cytotoxic CD8 clonotypes in ibrutinib-treated CLL. This CDR3 has 13 residues. Germline V lookup: CDR1 SGHRS, CDR2 YFSETQ. Trimming stripped 4 bases from V and 3 bases from J, with 10 bases between. TCRdb's table, derived via immunoSEQ multiplex PCR, lists solely in-frame clones and lacks some. The repertoire holds 90,000 to 100,000 clones, with approximately 82% as singletons. V gene TRBV5-1 combines with J gene TRBJ1-1; the D is unclear. This receptor was identified in a human donor with chronic lymphocytic leukemia. Here the sequenced sample was PBMCs, taken after 12 months of ibrutinib treatment. CDR3 sequence: CASSPYQDTEAFF. Here the CDR3 DNA reads TGCGCCAGCAGCCCCTACCAAGACACTGAAGCTTTCTTT.